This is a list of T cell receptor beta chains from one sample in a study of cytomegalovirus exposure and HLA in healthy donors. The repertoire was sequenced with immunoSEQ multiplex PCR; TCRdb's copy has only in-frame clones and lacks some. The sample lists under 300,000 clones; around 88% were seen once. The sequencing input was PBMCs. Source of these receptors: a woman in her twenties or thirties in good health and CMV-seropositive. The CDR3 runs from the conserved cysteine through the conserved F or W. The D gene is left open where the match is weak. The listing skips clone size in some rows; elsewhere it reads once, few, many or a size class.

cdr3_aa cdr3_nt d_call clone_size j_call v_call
CASSPGTGDSYEQYF TGTGCCAGCAGTCCCGGGACAGGGGACTCCTACGAGCAGTACTTC TRBD1 - TRBJ2-7 TRBV6-1
CASSESDFKAKNIQYF TGCGCCAGCAGTGAATCGGACTTCAAAGCCAAAAACATTCAGTACTTC - - TRBJ2-4 TRBV10-2
CAISHPTGEYEQYF TGTGCCATCTCACACCCGACAGGGGAATACGAGCAGTACTTC TRBD1 - TRBJ2-7 TRBV10-3
CASSVEGPGGNEQFF TGTGCCAGCAGTGTAGAAGGGCCGGGGGGCAATGAGCAGTTCTTC TRBD2 - TRBJ2-1 TRBV6-4
CASSWQGQHEQFF TGCGCCAGCAGCTGGCAGGGACAGCATGAGCAGTTCTTC TRBD1 - TRBJ2-1 TRBV5-1
CAWSVQGRQPQHF TGTGCCTGGAGTGTACAGGGGAGGCAGCCCCAGCATTTT TRBD1 - TRBJ1-5 TRBV30
CSVAYGTGSYEQYF TGCAGCGTTGCATATGGGACAGGCTCCTACGAGCAGTACTTC TRBD1 - TRBJ2-7 TRBV29-1
CAWSVRRTGGIYGYTF TGTGCCTGGAGTGTACGAAGGACAGGGGGGATCTATGGCTACACCTTC TRBD1 - TRBJ1-2 TRBV30
CSARSGYEQYF TGCAGTGCTAGGTCAGGTTACGAGCAGTACTTC - - TRBJ2-7 TRBV20-1
CASSRTGPLSGNTIYF TGTGCCAGCAGCCGGACAGGCCCCCTCTCTGGAAACACCATATATTTT TRBD1 once TRBJ1-3 TRBV5-4
CASSLEGTSGDFRAYNEQFF TGCGCCAGCAGCTTGGAGGGGACTAGCGGAGATTTCAGGGCATACAATGAGCAGTTCTTC TRBD2 - TRBJ2-1 TRBV5-1
CASTHGRTQYF TGTGCCAGTACCCATGGGCGTACGCAGTATTTT - - TRBJ2-3 TRBV19
CASSPPEVGGCSPPDTQYF TGCGCCAGCAGTCCACCGGAGGTAGGAGGCTGCTCCCCCCCAGATACGCAGTATTTT - - TRBJ2-3 TRBV23-1
CASSEWTNNQPQHF TGTGCCAGCAGTGAATGGACAAATAATCAGCCCCAGCATTTT - once TRBJ1-5 TRBV2
CASSLGGMPYNEQFF TGTGCCAGCAGCTTAGGCGGGATGCCCTACAATGAGCAGTTCTTC - - TRBJ2-1 TRBV7-8
CASSPTPTRDEQFF TGTGCCAGCAGTCCCACGCCAACTAGGGATGAGCAGTTCTTC - - TRBJ2-1 TRBV27
CASRPGNYGYTF TGTGCCAGCAGACCCGGGAACTATGGCTACACCTTC - - TRBJ1-2 TRBV6-5
CASSLGREGTDTQYF TGTGCCAGCAGCTTGGGCAGGGAAGGCACAGATACGCAGTATTTT - - TRBJ2-3 TRBV5-4
CAWIPGLAGIYTGELFF TGTGCCTGGATCCCGGGACTAGCGGGAATTTACACCGGGGAGCTGTTTTTT TRBD2 - TRBJ2-2 TRBV30
CSAPLVAASYNEQFF TGCAGCGCCCCCTTGGTGGCGGCCTCCTACAATGAGCAGTTCTTC - - TRBJ2-1 TRBV29-1
CASSVAGTSHSYEQYF TGTGCCAGCAGCGTAGCCGGGACTAGCCACTCCTACGAGCAGTACTTC TRBD2 - TRBJ2-7 TRBV9
CASSTRDRSYNEQFF TGTGCCAGCAGTACCCGGGACAGGTCCTACAATGAGCAGTTCTTC TRBD1 few TRBJ2-1 TRBV6-1
CASSRAGASNQPQHF TGTGCCAGCAGTCGAGCGGGAGCTAGCAATCAGCCCCAGCATTTT - few TRBJ1-5 TRBV28
CASSTNVGTRNHNEQFF TGTGCCAGCAGTACAAACGTCGGGACTAGAAACCACAATGAGCAGTTCTTC TRBD2 - TRBJ2-1 TRBV6-4
CASSLLSGNTEAFF TGTGCCAGCAGCTTGTTATCGGGGAACACTGAAGCTTTCTTT - - TRBJ1-1 TRBV5-6
CASSDLPSGRDEQFF TGTGCCAGCAGTGATCTTCCTAGCGGGAGGGATGAGCAGTTCTTC TRBD2 - TRBJ2-1 TRBV6-1
CASSLAPTDRGYEQYF TGCGCCAGCAGCCTAGCCCCTACGGACAGGGGCTACGAGCAGTACTTC TRBD1 - TRBJ2-7 TRBV5-1
CASSQEGPLDYEQYF TGTGCCAGCAGCCAAGAGGGGCCACTTGATTACGAGCAGTACTTC - - TRBJ2-7 TRBV4-2
CASSLGLAGHAYNEQFF TGCGCCAGCAGCTTGGGACTAGCGGGTCATGCCTACAATGAGCAGTTCTTC TRBD2 - TRBJ2-1 TRBV5-1
CASSQRRGGGQPQHF TGTGCCAGCAGTCAGCGGCGGGGTGGTGGGCAGCCCCAGCATTTT - - TRBJ1-5 TRBV5-6
CASSRGQGANEQYF TGTGCCAGCAGCCGAGGACAGGGGGCGAACGAGCAGTACTTC TRBD1 - TRBJ2-7 TRBV4-2
CASRAGTGNYEQYF TGTGCCAGCAGGGCCGGGACAGGGAACTACGAGCAGTACTTC TRBD1 - TRBJ2-7 TRBV5-4
CASSASSYNEQFF TGTGCCAGCAGCGCGAGCTCCTACAATGAGCAGTTCTTC - - TRBJ2-1 TRBV28
CASTDPKLGDTEAFF TGCGCCAGCACGGACCCCAAGCTCGGGGACACTGAAGCTTTCTTT - - TRBJ1-1 TRBV5-1
CASSLDTSRGNTIYF TGCGCCAGCAGCTTGGATACTTCTCGGGGAAACACCATATATTTT - - TRBJ1-3 TRBV5-1